The sequence of this T cell receptor beta chain was determined in a study of OX40 agonist ivuxolimab in advanced cancers. Study observations and caveats: Blood T cells, both CD4+ and CD8+, expanded clonally by week 6 at 0.1 to 3.0 mg/kg. Certain nonresponders likewise exhibited a low normalized T-cell clonal expansion.

Note on this clone: Its specificity is not known.

Some clones are missing from TCRdb's copy, which holds only in-frame ones; the method was immunoSEQ multiplex PCR. The sample has about 93,000 clones; 94% are singletons. The germline V gene encodes CDR1 MGHRA and CDR2 YSYEKL. V gave up 2 bases and J gave up 4 bases, with 21 bases separating them. The CDR3 totals 18 residues. The TCR was taken from an adult with an advanced solid tumor such as melanoma, head and neck, liver or kidney cancer. This sequence joins TRBV4-1 and TRBJ1-3; a possible D gene is TRBD1 (5 bases). The sample in question was CD4+ or CD8+ T cells sorted from blood, obtained in a trial of the OX40 agonist ivuxolimab. This CDR3 reads CASSQSTVGEWSGNTIYF. The CDR3 coding sequence is TGCGCCAGCAGCCAATCGACGGTAGGGGAGTGGTCGGGAAACACCATATATTTT.